Sequencing of this T cell receptor beta chain was carried out in a study of OX40 agonist ivuxolimab in advanced cancers. The assay was immunoSEQ multiplex PCR, and TCRdb's table has in-frame clones only and misses some. The data contain roughly 41,000 clones, approximately 82% of them seen just once; the ten biggest clones take up under 25%. This specimen consisted of CD4+ or CD8+ T cells sorted from blood, obtained in a trial of the OX40 agonist ivuxolimab. This receptor was taken from an adult with an advanced solid tumor such as melanoma, head and neck, liver or kidney cancer.

The CDR3 coding sequence is TGTGCCAGCAGACGACAGGGAGCATACGAGCAGTACTTC. This sequence encodes CASRRQGAYEQYF. The chain employs TRBV27 and TRBJ2-7; 7 bases fit TRBD1. This CDR3 is 13 amino acids long. The V gene's germline CDR1 is MNHEY and CDR2 SMNVEV (reference sequence). With 6 bases clipped from V and 4 bases from J, the junction kept 6 bases outside the gene matches.